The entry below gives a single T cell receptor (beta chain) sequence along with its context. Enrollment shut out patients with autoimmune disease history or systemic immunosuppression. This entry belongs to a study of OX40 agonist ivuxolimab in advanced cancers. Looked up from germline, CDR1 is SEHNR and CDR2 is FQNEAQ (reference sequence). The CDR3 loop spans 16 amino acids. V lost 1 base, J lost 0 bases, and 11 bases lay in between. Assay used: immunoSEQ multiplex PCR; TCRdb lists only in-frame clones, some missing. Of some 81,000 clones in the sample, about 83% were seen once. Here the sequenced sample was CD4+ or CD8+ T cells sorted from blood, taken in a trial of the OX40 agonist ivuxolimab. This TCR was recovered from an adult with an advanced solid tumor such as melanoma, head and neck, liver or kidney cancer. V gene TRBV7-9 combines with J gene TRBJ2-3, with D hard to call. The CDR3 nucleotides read TGTGCCAGCAGCTTAGTCGCAGCACCTAGCACAGATACGCAGTATTTT. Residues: CASSLVAAPSTDTQYF.